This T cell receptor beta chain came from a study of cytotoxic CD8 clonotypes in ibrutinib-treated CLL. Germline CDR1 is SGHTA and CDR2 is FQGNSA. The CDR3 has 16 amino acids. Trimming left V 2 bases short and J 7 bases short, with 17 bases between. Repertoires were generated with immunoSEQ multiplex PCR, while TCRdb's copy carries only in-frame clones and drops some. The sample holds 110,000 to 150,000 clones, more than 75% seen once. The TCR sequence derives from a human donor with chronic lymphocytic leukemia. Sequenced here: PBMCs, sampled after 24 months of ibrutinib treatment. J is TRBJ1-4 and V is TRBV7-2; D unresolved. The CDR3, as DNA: TGTGCCAGCAGCTTAAATAGTAGGCCCATTGGTGAAAAACTGTTTTTT. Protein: CASSLNSRPIGEKLFF.